This paragraph covers one T cell receptor (beta chain) sequence. What antigen it recognizes has not been identified. No much larger clone exists at a distance of one base, and base qualities are not known. These data are taken from a study of post-analysis software for immune sequencing data (dated by TCRdb to the mid-2010s). Concerning the study at large: The recorded disease courses included relapsing-remitting, secondary progressive and progressive-relapsing multiple sclerosis, and some patients had no subtype annotation. A subset of samples was prepared in parallel using single-end sample barcoding, then pooled and co-amplified after Illumina adapter ligation. The multiple sclerosis patient repertoires were compared with about a dozen previously published healthy control repertoires from donors aged about 6 to 26 years.

To demonstrate the VDJtools post-analysis software, the study profiled TCR beta repertoires from the peripheral blood of about 13 young patients with multiple sclerosis. The patients with multiple sclerosis were children and adolescents between about 6 and 15 years of age. Preparation of the library involved PCR. The sample was run on an Illumina HiSeq 2500. To reduce PCR and sequencing biases, unique molecular identifiers were incorporated into the TCR beta cDNA libraries. Every 1 to 10 million input T cells yielded approximately 500,000 cDNA molecules, meaning each molecule approximated one T cell. Patient libraries were prepared and sequenced with the same protocol used for the earlier healthy control dataset. Samples belonging to the same batch were prepared together, multiplexed and sequenced on a shared HiSeq lane. Under the source paper's analysis protocol: MIGEC handled the raw barcoded reads, throwing out single-read molecular identifier groups before consensus assembly and CDR3 extraction. Clonotype tables were post-analysed with VDJtools, normalizing diversity by down-sampling all datasets to the smallest sample size. Repertoire overlap clustering matched CDR3 amino acid but not nucleotide sequences to correct batch-related cross-sample contamination. In TCRdb, the public reads were trimmed at Q25 with fastp and aligned with MiXCR, with productive beta chains retained. Rows matching on CDR3 protein sequence are summarized as one entry with the most common DNA and genes. For this entry, the V and J calls and clone size follow TCRdb and not the study's own pipeline. The sample table holds 700,000 to 800,000 distinct CDR3 sequences, of which 30% were seen once. The ten largest clones take up approximately 0.55% of the sample.

The germline V gene supplies CDR1 SGHTA and CDR2 FQGNSA. From the cysteine up to the phenylalanine, the CDR3 has a length of 15 residues. The entry retains the CDR3 DNA only, 45 bases that are in frame from base 1. V is trimmed back by 7 bases and J by 4 bases, and the junction contains 9 bases that no gene match accounts for. The research as a whole found: Normalized Chao1 diversity was significantly lower in multiple sclerosis patients than controls, suggesting substantial peripheral T-cell clonal expansion. The control group was slightly older than the multiple sclerosis patient group. Patients showed significantly higher frequencies than controls for a handful of TRBV segments, among them TRBV5-6, TRBV5-1 and TRBV20-1. Direct clustering with F measure revealed strong co-clustering of samples prepared in the same batch, which led to a batch-effect correction.

The sequence was collected from a girl aged 10-17 years with multiple sclerosis. Sequenced input: blood. The chain is encoded by TRBV7-2 joined to TRBJ2-2; 7 central nucleotides agree with TRBD1. The CDR3 protein is CASIKHRDSTGELFF. The sequenced DNA is TGTGCCAGCATCAAACACCGGGACAGCACCGGGGAGCTGTTTTTT.